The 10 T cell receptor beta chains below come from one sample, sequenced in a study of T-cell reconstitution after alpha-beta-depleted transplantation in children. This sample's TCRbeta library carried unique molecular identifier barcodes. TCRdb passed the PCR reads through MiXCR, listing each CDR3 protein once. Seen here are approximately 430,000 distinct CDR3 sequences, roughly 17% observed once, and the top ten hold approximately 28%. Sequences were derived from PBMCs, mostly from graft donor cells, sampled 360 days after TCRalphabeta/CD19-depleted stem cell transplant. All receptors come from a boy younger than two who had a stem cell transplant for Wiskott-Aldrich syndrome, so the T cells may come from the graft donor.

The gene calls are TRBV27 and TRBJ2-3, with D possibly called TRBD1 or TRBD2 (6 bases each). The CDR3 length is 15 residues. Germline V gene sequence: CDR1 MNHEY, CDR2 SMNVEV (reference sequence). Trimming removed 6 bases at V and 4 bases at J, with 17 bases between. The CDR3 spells CASRARRGNPDTQYF. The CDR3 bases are TGTGCCAGCAGAGCTCGGAGGGGGAATCCAGATACGCAGTATTTT.

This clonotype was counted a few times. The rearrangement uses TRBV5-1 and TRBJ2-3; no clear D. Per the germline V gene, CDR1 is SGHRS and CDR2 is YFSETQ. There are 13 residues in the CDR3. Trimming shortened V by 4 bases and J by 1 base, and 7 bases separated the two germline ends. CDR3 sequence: CASSPAGTDTQYF. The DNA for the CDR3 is TGCGCCAGCAGCCCGGCCGGCACAGATACGCAGTATTTT.

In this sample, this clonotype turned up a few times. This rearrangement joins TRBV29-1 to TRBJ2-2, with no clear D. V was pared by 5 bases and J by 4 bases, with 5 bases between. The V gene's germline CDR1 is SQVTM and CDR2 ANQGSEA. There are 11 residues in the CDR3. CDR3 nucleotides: TGCAGCGTTTGGCTCACCGGGGAGCTGTTTTTT. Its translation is CSVWLTGELFF.

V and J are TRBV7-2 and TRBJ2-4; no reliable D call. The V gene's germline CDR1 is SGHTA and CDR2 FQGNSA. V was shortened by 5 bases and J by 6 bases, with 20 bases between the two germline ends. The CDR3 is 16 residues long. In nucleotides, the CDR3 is TGTGCCAGCAGCCCCCGGACCACGTTGGGCCCAAACATTCAGTACTTC. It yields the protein CASSPRTTLGPNIQYF.

CDR3 nucleotides: TGCAGTGCTAGGAGGGTTTCAGATACGCAGTATTTT. Translating gives CSARRVSDTQYF. The genes are TRBV20-1 and TRBJ2-3, with D tentatively TRBD2 (5 bases). Germline V gives CDR1 DFQATT, CDR2 SNEGSKA (reference sequence). CDR3 size: 12 residues. V was cut by 3 bases and J by 4 bases, with 8 bases left in between.

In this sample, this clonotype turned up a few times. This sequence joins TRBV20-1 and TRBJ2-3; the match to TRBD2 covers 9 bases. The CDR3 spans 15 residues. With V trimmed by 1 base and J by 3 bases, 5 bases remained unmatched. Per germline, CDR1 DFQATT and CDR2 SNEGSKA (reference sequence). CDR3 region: CSARGGSGRTDTQYF. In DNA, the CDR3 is TGCAGTGCTAGAGGGGGTAGCGGGAGAACAGATACGCAGTATTTT.

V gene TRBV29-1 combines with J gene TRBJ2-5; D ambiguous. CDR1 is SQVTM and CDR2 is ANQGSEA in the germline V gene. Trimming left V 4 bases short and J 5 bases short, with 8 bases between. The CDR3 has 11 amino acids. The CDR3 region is CSVAKKETQYF. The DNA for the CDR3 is TGCAGCGTTGCGAAGAAGGAGACCCAGTACTTC.

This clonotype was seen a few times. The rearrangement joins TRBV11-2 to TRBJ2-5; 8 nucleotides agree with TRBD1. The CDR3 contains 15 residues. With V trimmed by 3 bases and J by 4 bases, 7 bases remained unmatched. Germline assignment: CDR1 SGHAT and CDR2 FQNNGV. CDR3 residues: CASSFSRGRRETQYF. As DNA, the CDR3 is TGTGCCAGCAGCTTCAGCAGGGGGCGGAGAGAGACCCAGTACTTC.

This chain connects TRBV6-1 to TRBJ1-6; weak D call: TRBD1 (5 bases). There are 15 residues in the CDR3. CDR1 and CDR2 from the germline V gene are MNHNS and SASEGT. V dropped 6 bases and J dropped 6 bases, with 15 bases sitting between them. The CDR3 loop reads CASRPVGGGNSPLHF. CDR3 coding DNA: TGTGCCAGCAGACCGGTGGGGGGTGGTAATTCACCCCTCCACTTT.

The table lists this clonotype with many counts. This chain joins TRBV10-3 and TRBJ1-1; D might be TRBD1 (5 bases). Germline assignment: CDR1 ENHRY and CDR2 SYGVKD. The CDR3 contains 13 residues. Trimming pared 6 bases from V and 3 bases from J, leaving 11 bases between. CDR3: CAIRRGPYTEAFF. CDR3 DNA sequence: TGTGCCATCAGGCGGGGACCATACACTGAAGCTTTCTTT.